What follows describes a single T cell receptor (beta chain). Trimming cost V 0 bases and J 8 bases, with 10 bases left between them. Per germline, CDR1 SGHDT and CDR2 YYEEEE. The length of the CDR3 is 13 residues. These data originate in a study of T-cell reconstitution after alpha-beta-depleted transplantation in children. Molecular barcoding with unique molecular identifiers was used for the TCRbeta library. TCRdb called the PCR reads again in MiXCR, with one record for every CDR3 protein. The data show about 340,000 distinct CDR3 sequences, 13% seen once. Sample: PBMCs, taken from the stem cell graft. This TCR derives from a human donor who donated a stem cell graft to a child with Fanconi anemia. The rearrangement joins TRBV5-6 to TRBJ2-3; D is perhaps TRBD1 (5 bases). CDR3 bases: TGTGCCAGCAGCTTGGTGGGGCCTGGTACGCAGTATTTT. Protein sequence: CASSLVGPGTQYF.